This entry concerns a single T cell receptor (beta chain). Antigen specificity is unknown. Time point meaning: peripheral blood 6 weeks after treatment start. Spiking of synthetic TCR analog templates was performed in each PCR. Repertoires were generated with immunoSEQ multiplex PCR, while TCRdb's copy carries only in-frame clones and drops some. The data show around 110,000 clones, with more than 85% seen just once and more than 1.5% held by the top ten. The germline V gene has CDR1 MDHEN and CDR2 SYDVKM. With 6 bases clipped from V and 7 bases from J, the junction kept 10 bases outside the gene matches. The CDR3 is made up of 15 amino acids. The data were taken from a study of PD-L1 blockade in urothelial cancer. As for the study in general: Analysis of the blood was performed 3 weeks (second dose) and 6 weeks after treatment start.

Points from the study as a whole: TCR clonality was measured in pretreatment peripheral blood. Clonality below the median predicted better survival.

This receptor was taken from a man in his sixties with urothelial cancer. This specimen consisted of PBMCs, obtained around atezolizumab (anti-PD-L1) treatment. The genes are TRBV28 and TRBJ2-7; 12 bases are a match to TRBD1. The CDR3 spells CASRLPGQGAGEQYF. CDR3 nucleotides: TGTGCCAGCAGACTTCCGGGACAGGGGGCTGGTGAGCAGTACTTC.